This T cell receptor beta chain comes out of a study of tumor-infiltrating lymphocytes in primary liver carcinoma. Study as a whole: Sample yields, roughly 3.5 to 8 million productive TCRbeta reads, were similar across the tissue types.

Study-wide points: When set against blood, tumors had a significantly higher top-250-clone fraction (p = 0.039). Samples were bulk unsorted, so CD4+ and CD8+ repertoires were not compared.

The input was 450 to 550 ng total RNA; TCR beta cDNA was made from it with a constant-region primer. Nested multiplex PCR, run for three rounds with slightly modified ARM-PCR, yielded TCR beta libraries. Forward primers for TRBV1-TRBV30 and a C-beta reverse primer served the first two PCR rounds, at roughly 10 cycles each. Via MiXCR, TCRdb re-called the multiplex PCR reads, giving one row per CDR3 protein. The data contain approximately 310,000 distinct CDR3 sequences, more than 55% of them seen just once; the ten biggest clones take up more than 8.5%. This CDR3 has 13 residues. CDR1 LGHNA and CDR2 YNFKEQ come from the germline V gene. This clonotype was picked up one time. The antigen is unknown. The junction departs from germline at one end; a sequencing error may be responsible. Alongside blood RNA obtained from unsorted whole blood, germline DNA was also extracted. Every patient had chronic HBV infection and was treatment-naive.

The TCR sequence derives from a man aged 40-49 years with primary liver carcinoma and hepatitis B virus infection. The material sequenced was peripheral blood. This chain uses TRBV4-2 with TRBJ2-7; TRBD2 might be the D (5 bases). CDR3 residues: CTSSPGPADEQYF. DNA of the CDR3: TGTACCAGCAGCCCAGGACCAGCGGACGAGCAGTACTTC.